The rows below give T cell receptor beta chains drawn from one sample of a study of Ad26.COV2.S vaccination and SARS-CoV-2 variants. Sequenced by immunoSEQ multiplex PCR; TCRdb stores in-frame clones only, minus some. The sample lists hundreds of thousands of clones; roughly 90% were seen once. Here the sequenced sample was peripheral blood, taken in a trial of Ad26.COV2.S vaccine versus placebo. These receptors were taken from a person aged 18-65 years who received the Ad26.COV2.S COVID-19 vaccine or a placebo. Both conserved end residues are part of each CDR3. A D gene is named only where the DNA matches it firmly. Clone sizes are given selectively: once, few, many, or a class where the clone is expanded.

v_call	d_call	clone_size	j_call	cdr3_aa	cdr3_nt
TRBV2	TRBD1	-	TRBJ2-1	CASRTGTGYNNEQFF	TGTGCCAGCAGAACCGGGACAGGTTACAACAATGAGCAGTTCTTC
TRBV19	-	-	TRBJ2-7	CASSPTGWSYEQYF	TGTGCCAGTAGTCCCACTGGATGGTCCTACGAGCAGTACTTC
TRBV5-1	-	-	TRBJ2-7	CASSLIGYYEQYF	TGCGCCAGCAGCTTGATTGGCTACTACGAGCAGTACTTC
TRBV6-4	TRBD2	-	TRBJ2-1	CASSRGTSGYNEQFF	TGTGCCAGCAGTCGGGGGACTAGCGGATACAATGAGCAGTTCTTC
TRBV5-1	-	-	TRBJ2-7	CASSLGRGINEQYF	TGCGCCAGCAGCTTGGGCAGGGGCATCAACGAGCAGTACTTC
TRBV6-5	TRBD1	-	TRBJ1-2	CASSPLYRGSGYTF	TGTGCCAGCAGCCCATTGTACAGGGGCTCCGGCTACACCTTC
TRBV29-1	TRBD1	-	TRBJ2-1	CSGGTGRSYEQFF	TGCAGCGGCGGGACAGGGAGAAGCTATGAGCAGTTCTTC
TRBV7-9	-	once	TRBJ1-6	CASRRGRETSPLHF	TGTGCCAGCCGCCGGGGTAGGGAAACATCACCCCTCCACTTT
TRBV19	TRBD2	-	TRBJ2-5	CASSRGGTSGKETQYF	TGTGCCAGTAGCAGAGGAGGGACTAGCGGCAAAGAGACCCAGTACTTC
TRBV7-2	-	once	TRBJ1-2	CASSLVGLGYTF	TGTGCCAGCAGCTTAGTAGGGCTTGGCTACACCTTC
TRBV12-3/TRBV12-4	-	-	TRBJ2-5	CASSRVRGETQYF	TGTGCCAGCAGTAGGGTCCGAGGGGAGACCCAGTACTTC
TRBV12-3/TRBV12-4	-	-	TRBJ1-5	CASSLGGAQPQHF	TGTGCCAGCAGTTTAGGGGGGGCCCAGCCCCAGCATTTT
TRBV14	-	once	TRBJ2-2	CASSPHLIAPNTGELFF	TGTGCCAGCAGCCCCCACCTGATAGCGCCGAACACCGGGGAGCTGTTTTTT
TRBV30	-	-	TRBJ2-3	CAWSVLADTQYF	TGTGCCTGGAGTGTACTGGCGGATACGCAGTATTTT
TRBV18	-	few	TRBJ1-5	CASSPGTSNQPQHF	TGTGCCAGCTCACCCGGGACGTCCAATCAGCCCCAGCATTTT
TRBV7-9	-	-	TRBJ2-3	CASSRETDTQYF	TGTGCCAGCAGCCGTGAGACAGATACGCAGTATTTT
TRBV5-5	-	-	TRBJ2-7	CASRGHEQYF	TGTGCCAGCAGGGGCCACGAGCAGTACTTC
TRBV2	TRBD1	-	TRBJ2-7	CASSEFQGAREQYF	TGTGCCAGCAGTGAATTCCAGGGGGCTAGGGAGCAGTACTTC
TRBV7-7	-	-	TRBJ1-5	CASSSPRVVGPQHF	TGTGCCAGCAGCTCTCCCAGGGTGGTTGGGCCCCAGCATTTT
TRBV12-3/TRBV12-4	-	-	TRBJ1-3	CASSLSRDWFF	TGTGCCAGCAGTTTAAGTCGAGACTGGTTTTTT
TRBV11-2	-	-	TRBJ2-5	CASSLTGPGETQYF	TGTGCCAGCAGCTTAACGGGGCCCGGGGAGACCCAGTACTTC
TRBV9	-	-	TRBJ1-3	CASSVGGGTGNTIYF	TGTGCCAGCAGCGTAGGTGGGGGGACTGGAAACACCATATATTTT
TRBV6-5	-	-	TRBJ1-5	CASSSLTAGRSQPQHF	TGTGCCAGCAGTTCATTAACAGCAGGGAGAAGTCAGCCCCAGCATTTT
TRBV24-1	-	-	TRBJ1-1	CATSDLTGPSTEAFF	TGTGCCACCAGTGATCTGACAGGCCCCTCCACTGAAGCTTTCTTT
TRBV12-3/TRBV12-4	-	-	TRBJ2-5	CASRVGGETQYF	TGTGCCAGCAGAGTAGGAGGAGAGACCCAGTACTTC
TRBV4-1	TRBD1	-	TRBJ2-5	CASSQDPSTGRGETQYF	TGCGCCAGCAGCCAAGACCCCTCGACAGGGCGTGGGGAGACCCAGTACTTC
TRBV7-8	-	-	TRBJ2-7	CASSSSGPNYEQYF	TGTGCCAGCAGCTCCTCGGGACCGAACTACGAGCAGTACTTC
TRBV7-9	TRBD1	few	TRBJ1-4	CASSLAGQGTNEKLFF	TGTGCCAGCAGCCTAGCAGGACAGGGGACGAATGAAAAACTGTTTTTT
TRBV2	-	-	TRBJ2-2	CASSEPGPGTGELFF	TGTGCCAGCAGTGAACCGGGCCCTGGGACCGGGGAGCTGTTTTTT
TRBV7-2	-	-	TRBJ1-2	CASSWSGGLEGYTF	TGTGCCAGCAGTTGGTCGGGGGGATTGGAGGGCTACACCTTC
TRBV9	-	-	TRBJ2-7	CASSPQAATSSYEQYF	TGTGCCAGCAGCCCCCAGGCGGCGACGAGCTCCTACGAGCAGTACTTC
TRBV6-2/TRBV6-3	TRBD1	-	TRBJ1-5	CASSVGTGYYQPQHF	TGTGCCAGCAGTGTTGGGACAGGGTATTATCAGCCCCAGCATTTT
TRBV19	TRBD1	-	TRBJ1-2	CASSISRQGGSGYTF	TGTGCCAGTAGTATCAGCCGACAGGGGGGAAGTGGCTACACCTTC
TRBV5-5	TRBD2	-	TRBJ2-1	CASSPSGTGDEQFF	TGTGCCAGCAGTCCCAGCGGGACTGGGGATGAGCAGTTCTTC
TRBV6-5	-	-	TRBJ1-5	CASSYSLSNQPQHF	TGTGCCAGCAGTTACTCACTTAGCAATCAGCCCCAGCATTTT
TRBV19	TRBD2	-	TRBJ2-3	CASRISGRAKADTQYF	TGTGCCAGTAGAATCAGCGGGAGGGCCAAGGCGGATACGCAGTATTTT
TRBV7-2	-	-	TRBJ2-3	CASSLGLDRDTQYF	TGTGCCAGCAGCTTGGGCTTAGATCGAGATACGCAGTATTTT
TRBV5-4	TRBD2	-	TRBJ2-3	CASSLALAGVGDTQYF	TGTGCCAGCAGCTTGGCCTTGGCGGGGGTGGGGGATACGCAGTATTTT
TRBV7-9	-	-	TRBJ2-1	CASSSPPQYHEQFF	TGTGCCAGCAGCTCTCCCCCCCAGTACCATGAGCAGTTCTTC
TRBV2	-	-	TRBJ1-3	CASSERPGNTIYF	TGTGCCAGCAGTGAGAGACCTGGAAATACCATATATTTT
TRBV5-1	TRBD1	-	TRBJ2-7	CASTRGFPAIAEQYF	TGCGCCAGCACCAGGGGGTTCCCAGCGATTGCCGAGCAGTACTTC
TRBV6-6	-	-	TRBJ1-3	CASSYRTGAGNTIYF	TGTGCCAGCAGTTACCGCACGGGTGCTGGAAACACCATATATTTT
TRBV4-2	-	-	TRBJ2-2	CASSQLRGQTGELFF	TGTGCCAGCAGCCAACTGCGGGGCCAAACCGGGGAGCTGTTTTTT
TRBV5-4	TRBD1	-	TRBJ1-2	CASRRQGAVLSYGYTF	TGTGCCAGCAGAAGACAGGGGGCGGTTTTGAGCTATGGCTACACCTTC
TRBV2	TRBD2	-	TRBJ2-5	CASTPAGGRGETQYF	TGTGCCAGCACCCCAGCGGGGGGGAGGGGAGAGACCCAGTACTTC
TRBV5-1	-	-	TRBJ1-3	CASSLAVVGQRNTIYF	TGCGCCAGCAGCTTGGCCGTCGTAGGCCAAAGAAACACCATATATTTT
TRBV24-1	-	-	TRBJ2-7	CATSDPDRTDEQYF	TGTGCCACCAGTGACCCCGACAGGACCGACGAGCAGTACTTC
TRBV30	TRBD2	-	TRBJ2-1	CAFLAGPYNEQFF	TGTGCCTTCTTAGCGGGGCCATACAATGAGCAGTTCTTC
TRBV5-5	-	-	TRBJ2-7	CASSLGQVGSYEQYF	TGTGCCAGCAGCTTAGGGCAGGTCGGGTCCTACGAGCAGTACTTC
TRBV19	-	once	TRBJ2-7	CASSAHLGLSYEQYF	TGTGCCAGTAGTGCTCACTTGGGACTCTCCTACGAGCAGTACTTC
TRBV18	-	-	TRBJ2-5	CASSRSEEETQYF	TGTGCCAGCTCACGGTCGGAAGAAGAGACCCAGTACTTC
TRBV18	TRBD1	once	TRBJ2-7	CASSGPGGQRAYEQYF	TGTGCCAGCTCAGGCCCAGGGGGTCAAAGAGCCTACGAGCAGTACTTC
TRBV7-6	-	-	TRBJ1-4	CASRRAGSNEKLFF	TGTGCCAGCAGACGAGCAGGGTCTAATGAAAAACTGTTTTTT
TRBV29-1	TRBD2	-	TRBJ2-1	CSVGPRLAGGNEQFF	TGCAGCGTTGGCCCCAGACTAGCGGGAGGTAATGAGCAGTTCTTC
TRBV27	TRBD2	-	TRBJ2-7	CASGTSGAYEQYF	TGTGCCAGCGGGACTAGCGGAGCCTACGAGCAGTACTTC